This T cell receptor beta chain was identified in a study of OX40 agonist ivuxolimab in advanced cancers. As for the study in general: The eligibility criteria allowed prior anti-PD-1, anti-PD-L1 or anti-CTLA-4 therapy, and about 40% had some.

Repertoires were generated with immunoSEQ multiplex PCR, while TCRdb's copy carries only in-frame clones and drops some. The sample contains 60,000 to 75,000 clones, around 90% of which appear only once. The receptor was isolated from an adult with an advanced solid tumor such as melanoma, head and neck, liver or kidney cancer. The source material was CD4+ or CD8+ T cells sorted from blood, sampled in a trial of the OX40 agonist ivuxolimab.

CDR3 sequence reads: CASSPGQNYGYTF. CDR3 DNA sequence: TGTGCCAGCAGCCCGGGACAGAACTATGGCTACACCTTC. This rearrangement joins TRBV14 to TRBJ1-2; 7 bases fit TRBD1. V lost 4 bases to trimming and J lost 2 bases; unmatched junction nucleotides: 1. This CDR3 has 13 amino acids. The germline V gene has CDR1 SGHDN and CDR2 FVKESK.